The 16 T cell receptor beta chains reported below all come from one sample, sequenced in a study of blood T cells in healthy people across ages. Through a sample-barcoded 5' primer and a J-beta primer mix, a second PCR was run for 7 to 11 cycles. TCRdb analysed the 5' RACE reads with MiXCR anew, one entry per CDR3 protein. The table lists 1.5 million to 2 million distinct CDR3 sequences, roughly 49% of them singletons, with 2.1% in the top ten. Material: blood. These receptors all stem from a woman aged 40 to 50 in good health.

There are a few counts of this clonotype. The chain carries TRBV7-8 and TRBJ1-5; no reliable D call. Germline V CDR1 and CDR2: SGHVS, FQNEAQ. This CDR3 contains 13 residues. Trimming stripped 0 bases from V and 4 bases from J, with 4 bases between. This CDR3 reads CASSLANNQPQHF. The CDR3 nucleotides are TGTGCCAGCAGCTTAGCCAATAATCAGCCCCAGCATTTT. Supplemented by reference TRBV7-8 and TRBJ1-5, the full variable domain reads GAGVSQSPRYKVAKRGQDVALRCDPISGHVSLFWYQQALGQGPEFLTYFQNEAQLDKSGLPSDRFFAERPEGSVSTLKIQRTQQEDSAVYLCASSLANNQPQHFGDGTRLSIL.

The chain couples TRBV9 to TRBJ2-7, with TRBD1 as a possible D gene (5 bases). There are 16 residues in the CDR3. V dropped 0 bases and J dropped 1 base, with 14 bases sitting between them. Germline CDR1 and CDR2: SGDLS and YYNGEE. CDR3 DNA sequence: TGTGCCAGCAGCGTAGCTGTGGGGCTAGAGTCCTACGAGCAGTACTTC. Its protein product is CASSVAVGLESYEQYF.

The chain recombines TRBV6-2 or TRBV6-3 with TRBJ2-5, with TRBD2 matching 10 bases. Trimming took 3 bases from V and 4 from J; bases not matched to a gene: 8. CDR1 and CDR2 from the germline V gene are MNHEY and SVGEGT. The CDR3 runs 16 residues. CDR3 amino acids: CASSYNSGGRRETQYF. The CDR3 DNA reads as TGTGCCAGCAGTTATAATAGCGGGGGGAGGCGAGAGACCCAGTACTTC.

The J gene is TRBJ1-2, the V gene TRBV6-5; the match to TRBD1 covers 7 bases. The CDR3 is made up of 11 amino acids. J was trimmed by 8 bases and V by 7 bases; bases with no gene match: 4. Looked up from germline, CDR1 is MNHEY and CDR2 is SVGAGI. In DNA, the CDR3 is TGTGCCAGCACAAGGGGGCAAGGCTACACCTTC. It is translated as CASTRGQGYTF.

The chain uses TRBV20-1 and TRBJ2-3; TRBD1 aligns across 8 bases. The V and J ends lost 3 bases and 2 bases, in that order; junction bases with no gene match: 4. Germline CDR1 is DFQATT and CDR2 is SNEGSKA (reference sequence). The CDR3 is made up of 14 amino acids. For the CDR3, the DNA is TGCAGTGCTAGCCAGGGGGCTACCACAGATACGCAGTATTTT. Amino acid sequence: CSASQGATTDTQYF.

The gene calls are TRBV5-1 and TRBJ2-7; 7 nucleotides agree with TRBD1. This CDR3 spans 14 amino acids. The germline V gene has CDR1 SGHRS and CDR2 YFSETQ. V shed 4 bases and J 2 bases; nucleotides not matched to a gene: 6. This CDR3 reads CASSIGTATYEQYF. The DNA of the CDR3 is TGCGCCAGCAGCATCGGGACAGCTACCTACGAGCAGTACTTC.

This clonotype turned up a few times. The gene calls are TRBV7-6 and TRBJ2-7; D tentatively reads TRBD1 or TRBD2 (5 bases each). This CDR3 has 13 amino acids. The germline gives CDR1 SGHVS, CDR2 FNYEAQ. The V end was cut by 3 bases, the J end by 6 bases, with 12 bases between. CDR3 residues: CASSFPEGSEQYF. The CDR3 DNA follows: TGTGCCAGCAGCTTTCCCGAGGGGAGCGAGCAGTACTTC.

A single count supports this clonotype. The gene calls are TRBV27 and TRBJ2-7; D ambiguous. Germline CDR1 is MNHEY and CDR2 is SMNVEV (reference sequence). This CDR3 comprises 16 residues. Trimming removed 3 bases at V and 5 bases at J, with 20 bases between. CDR3 residues: CASSFRSPSAWNEQYF. CDR3 bases: TGTGCCAGCAGTTTTAGATCCCCCTCGGCATGGAACGAGCAGTACTTC.

This clonotype was counted only a few times. V gene TRBV29-1 combines with J gene TRBJ2-5, with unresolved D. The CDR3 is made up of 10 amino acids. Germline loops: CDR1 SQVTM, CDR2 ANQGSEA. V was pared by 7 bases and J by 2 bases, with 5 bases between. Written as DNA, the CDR3 is TGCAGCGCCGAGCAAGAGACCCAGTACTTC. Encoded protein: CSAEQETQYF.

This rearrangement joins TRBV25-1 to TRBJ2-1, with D tentatively TRBD1 or TRBD2 (5 bases each). The germline CDR1 and CDR2 sequences are MGHDK and SYGVNS. This CDR3 is built from 17 residues. With 0 bases removed from V and 10 bases from J, the gap between germline ends came to 22 bases. In DNA, the CDR3 is TGTGCCAGCAGTGAATATGTGGCCGGGGCACGGGGTGTCGAGCAGTTCTTC. Protein product: CASSEYVAGARGVEQFF.

J is TRBJ2-5 and V is TRBV6-5; weak D call: TRBD1 (5 bases). Per the germline V gene, CDR1 is MNHEY and CDR2 is SVGAGI. The CDR3 runs to 14 residues. Between the trimmed V and J ends, which lost 1 base and 7 bases, there was a span of 13 bases. CDR3 bases: TGTGCCAGCAGTTACTGGGCAGGGTACGTGACCCAGTACTTC. Its translation: CASSYWAGYVTQYF.

CDR3 DNA sequence: TGCGCCAGCAGCCAGAGGGGGATTTACACTGAAGCTTTCTTT. This encodes CASSQRGIYTEAFF. This rearrangement joins TRBV4-3 to TRBJ1-1; D may be TRBD1 (6 bases). CDR1 and CDR2 from the germline V gene are LGHNA and YSLEER. Between the trimmed V and J ends, which lost 3 bases and 3 bases, there was a span of 11 bases. CDR3 length: 14 residues.

This chain joins TRBV27 and TRBJ2-3; maybe TRBD2 (5 bases). CDR1 is MNHEY, CDR2 SMNVEV, per germline (reference sequence). The CDR3 is made up of 16 amino acids. V was pared by 0 bases and J by 4 bases, with 14 bases between. The CDR3 DNA reads as TGTGCCAGCAGTTTATCTCTCCCGGGGATCGCAGATACGCAGTATTTT. Translation: CASSLSLPGIADTQYF.

The table lists this clonotype with a few counts. V is TRBV11-3 and J is TRBJ1-6, with D hard to call. Germline values: CDR1 SGHNT, CDR2 YENEEA. CDR3 size: 15 residues. Trimming shortened V by 0 bases and J by 5 bases, and 8 bases separated the two germline ends. The DNA for the CDR3 is TGTGCCAGCAGCTTAGAACCGGACCATAATTCACCCCTCCACTTT. Its translation is CASSLEPDHNSPLHF.

As to this clonotype: Given a much more abundant clone one base away, this may be a read error. The rearrangement uses TRBV7-2 and TRBJ2-7, with 15 bases matching TRBD2. Per germline, CDR1 SGHTA and CDR2 FQGNSA. The CDR3 length is 14 residues. Trimming at V came to 10 bases and at J to 10 bases, leaving 11 bases not matched to a gene. The CDR3 nucleotides read TGTGCCACCAGGACTAGCGGGGGGGGTGAGGCCCAGTACTTC. Its protein is CATRTSGGGEAQYF.

This chain joins TRBV4-2 and TRBJ1-1, with 10 bases fitting TRBD1. With V trimmed by 4 bases and J by 4 bases, 12 bases remained unmatched. The CDR3 length is 17 residues. Germline loops: CDR1 LGHNA, CDR2 YNFKEQ. In nucleotides, the CDR3 is TGTGCCAGCAGCCCCCGACAGGGGGCAATTTTAAGCACTGAAGCTTTCTTT. This codes for CASSPRQGAILSTEAFF.